A selection of T cell receptor beta chains follows, all from one sample in a study of blood T cell repertoires in COVID-19. Produced via immunoSEQ multiplex PCR; TCRdb's table is partial and in-frame only. The sample carries roughly 15,000 clones, roughly 84% recorded once. Sequenced material: peripheral blood. These receptor sequences come from a man aged 50-60 years with active COVID-19. Each CDR3 is given with its conserved first and last residue. Fields, in order: J gene, D gene, clone size, V gene, CDR3 protein, CDR3 DNA. A D gene is named only where the DNA matches it firmly. Some rows have no size entry. The others give once, few or many, or a class for an expanded clone.

TRBJ1-5 - - TRBV5-8 CASSLQGYSNQPQHF TGTGCCAGCAGCTTACAGGGCTATAGCAATCAGCCCCAGCATTTT
TRBJ2-1 TRBD1 - TRBV9 CASSGAVLSTGDSYNEQFF TGTGCCAGCAGCGGCGCGGTACTTTCTACAGGGGACTCCTACAATGAGCAGTTCTTC
TRBJ2-5 - - TRBV6-5 CASSYGGGVQETQYF TGTGCCAGCAGTTACGGCGGAGGGGTCCAAGAGACCCAGTACTTC
TRBJ2-7 TRBD1 - TRBV7-9 CASSLGTGASYEQYF TGTGCCAGCAGCTTAGGGACAGGGGCCTCCTACGAGCAGTACTTC
TRBJ1-1 - - TRBV6-6 CASSYSRQNTEAFF TGTGCCAGCAGTTACTCGAGGCAAAATACTGAAGCTTTCTTT
TRBJ2-2 - - TRBV24-1 CATSDLARATGELFF TGTGCCACCAGTGATTTAGCCAGGGCCACCGGGGAGCTGTTTTTT
TRBJ2-7 TRBD1 - TRBV7-8 CASSLRQGQPYEQYF TGTGCCAGCAGCCTCAGACAGGGGCAACCCTACGAGCAGTACTTC
TRBJ1-1 TRBD1 - TRBV5-8 CASSRPGTANTEAFF TGTGCCAGCAGCCGACCCGGGACAGCGAACACTGAAGCTTTCTTT
TRBJ2-3 TRBD2 - TRBV5-6 CASSFTLAGVGDTQYF TGTGCCAGCAGCTTTACGCTAGCGGGAGTGGGTGATACGCAGTATTTT
TRBJ2-3 - - TRBV7-9 CASSSQSGGTDTQYF TGTGCCAGCAGCTCCCAATCCGGGGGCACAGATACGCAGTATTTT
TRBJ2-3 - few TRBV7-3 CASSLTHWSDTQYF TGTGCCAGCAGCTTAACCCACTGGTCAGATACGCAGTATTTT
TRBJ2-7 TRBD1 - TRBV5-6 CASSLGQGSYEQYF TGTGCCAGCAGCTTGGGACAGGGGTCGTACGAGCAGTACTTC
TRBJ2-7 TRBD1 once TRBV29-1 CSVEDVGTGISSYEQYF TGCAGCGTTGAAGATGTCGGGACAGGTATATCTTCTTACGAGCAGTACTTC
TRBJ2-1 - - TRBV3-1/TRBV3-2 CASSLQASSYNEQFF TGTGCCAGCAGCCTACAGGCTAGCTCCTACAATGAGCAGTTCTTC
TRBJ1-5 TRBD1 - TRBV9 CASSAGTGDQPQHF TGTGCCAGCAGCGCCGGGACAGGCGATCAGCCCCAGCATTTT
TRBJ2-7 - - TRBV18 CASRLETSYEQYF TGTGCCAGCCGACTCGAGACCTCCTACGAGCAGTACTTC
TRBJ2-2 TRBD1 once TRBV19 CASSGGQGDTPNTGELFF TGTGCCAGTAGTGGAGGACAGGGGGATACGCCGAACACCGGGGAGCTGTTTTTT
TRBJ2-3 - - TRBV2 CASRDPKELVSSTDTQYF TGTGCCAGCAGAGACCCCAAAGAACTAGTTTCTAGCACAGATACGCAGTATTTT
TRBJ2-1 - - TRBV28 CASFQGGGEQFF TGTGCCAGCTTCCAGGGAGGGGGTGAGCAGTTCTTC
TRBJ1-6 TRBD1 - TRBV28 CASSLGQGFRSPLHF TGTGCCAGCAGTCTGGGACAGGGGTTTCGTTCACCCCTCCACTTT
TRBJ2-7 TRBD1 - TRBV30 CAWSLGQGDYEQYF TGTGCCTGGAGCCTAGGGCAGGGGGATTACGAGCAGTACTTC
TRBJ2-7 TRBD2 medium-sized TRBV7-2 CASSLVLAAYEQYF TGTGCCAGCAGCTTAGTGCTAGCGGCCTACGAGCAGTACTTC
TRBJ2-7 - few TRBV2 CASSDLRSTSSYEQYF TGTGCCAGCAGTGACCTCCGGTCAACTAGCTCCTACGAGCAGTACTTC
TRBJ2-1 - - TRBV3-1/TRBV3-2 CASSPRSSGAYNEQFF TGTGCCAGCAGCCCTCGTAGTAGCGGAGCCTACAATGAGCAGTTCTTC
TRBJ2-7 - - TRBV6-6 CASSYSLGELTYEQYF TGTGCCAGCAGTTACTCCCTCGGGGAACTAACCTACGAGCAGTACTTC
TRBJ2-1 - - TRBV5-4 CASSFSMAEQFF TGTGCCAGCAGCTTTTCCATGGCTGAGCAGTTCTTC
TRBJ1-1 - - TRBV4-1 CASSYYRKNTEAFF TGCGCCAGCAGCTACTACAGGAAGAACACTGAAGCTTTCTTT
TRBJ2-5 - once TRBV6-1 CASSEAGNRAMETQYF TGTGCCAGCAGTGAAGCTGGTAACAGGGCCATGGAGACCCAGTACTTC
TRBJ2-1 TRBD2 - TRBV28 CASSLLAGGLDEQFF TGTGCCAGCAGTTTACTAGCGGGAGGCCTCGATGAGCAGTTCTTC
TRBJ1-6 TRBD1 - TRBV3-1/TRBV3-2 CASSQVSGQGTITYNSPLHF TGTGCCAGCAGCCAAGTCTCGGGACAGGGAACTATTACGTATAATTCACCCCTCCACTTT
TRBJ2-3 - - TRBV9 CASSVDGSTDTQYF TGTGCCAGCAGCGTAGACGGTTCCACAGATACGCAGTATTTT
TRBJ2-7 TRBD2 - TRBV7-9 CASSSPAGGPYEQYF TGTGCCAGCAGCTCTCCAGCGGGAGGGCCCTACGAGCAGTACTTC
TRBJ2-5 - - TRBV28 CASSFLTGQETQYF TGTGCCAGCAGTTTTTTAACAGGACAAGAGACCCAGTACTTC
TRBJ2-7 - - TRBV14 CASSRDTLSYEQYF TGTGCCAGCAGCAGGGACACCCTCTCCTACGAGCAGTACTTC
TRBJ1-3 - - TRBV5-5 CASSLTAGSGNTIYF TGTGCCAGCAGCTTGACGGCGGGCTCTGGAAACACCATATATTTT
TRBJ1-3 - few TRBV9 CASNVNGGSGNTIYF TGTGCCAGCAACGTCAACGGGGGGTCTGGAAACACCATATATTTT
TRBJ2-7 TRBD1 - TRBV28 CASSLGTGTPYEQYF TGTGCCAGCAGTCTAGGGACAGGGACCCCCTACGAGCAGTACTTC
TRBJ2-7 - - TRBV7-9 CASSPDSAYEQYF TGTGCCAGCAGCCCAGACAGCGCCTACGAGCAGTACTTC
TRBJ2-3 TRBD2 - TRBV2 CASSGLAVSTDTQYF TGTGCCAGCAGTGGGCTAGCGGTATCCACAGATACGCAGTATTTT
TRBJ2-7 TRBD2 - TRBV28 CASSFRLAGGPNLYEQYF TGTGCCAGCAGTTTCCGACTAGCGGGAGGGCCCAACCTCTACGAGCAGTACTTC
TRBJ2-7 - - TRBV11-2 CASSRVGDSYEQYF TGTGCCAGCAGCAGGGTAGGGGACTCCTACGAGCAGTACTTC
TRBJ2-1 TRBD2 - TRBV27 CASSSLPGGGKYNEQFF TGTGCCAGCAGTTCCTTGCCGGGCGGGGGAAAGTACAATGAGCAGTTCTTC
TRBJ2-7 - - TRBV5-8 CASSSSRGPLSYEQYF TGTGCCAGCAGCAGCTCCAGGGGACCCCTCTCCTACGAGCAGTACTTC
TRBJ2-3 TRBD2 - TRBV28 CASSFPFRGLYTDTQYF TGTGCCAGCAGTTTTCCGTTCCGGGGACTATACACAGATACGCAGTATTTT
TRBJ2-5 TRBD2 - TRBV19 CASSIDRGGIGAETQYF TGTGCCAGTAGTATAGATCGGGGAGGGATCGGCGCGGAGACCCAGTACTTC
TRBJ1-6 TRBD1 - TRBV7-6 CASSLGPGGGNSPLHF TGTGCCAGCAGCTTAGGGCCTGGAGGGGGCAATTCACCCCTCCACTTT
TRBJ2-7 - - TRBV5-1 CASFLAEGAYEQYF TGCGCCAGCTTCTTAGCGGAAGGGGCCTACGAGCAGTACTTC
TRBJ2-4 - once TRBV5-4 CASSLAGAKNIQYF TGTGCCAGCAGCTTGGCGGGAGCCAAAAACATTCAGTACTTC
TRBJ1-4 TRBD1 - TRBV7-9 CASSLETGFGEKLFF TGTGCCAGCAGCTTGGAGACAGGGTTTGGGGAAAAACTGTTTTTT